This T cell receptor (beta chain) was sequenced for a study of blood T cell repertoires in COVID-19. The wider study: Specimens from acute and convalescent COVID-19 originated in the United States, Italy and Spain. Nucleic acid was either cDNA or gDNA, and it came from T cells, B-cell-depleted T cells, or PBMCs.

This clone has at least ten counts. In the original workflow: Using reference gene primer amplification, nucleated cell counts were estimated. Some clones are missing from TCRdb's copy, which holds only in-frame ones; the method was immunoSEQ multiplex PCR. For V, J and clone size, that table is used; D and trimming come from the DNA. This sample yields 180,000 or so clones, of which approximately 80% are seen a single time; 5.5% to 8% belongs to the top ten. In germline, CDR1 is SGHRS, CDR2 YFSETQ. CDR3 size: 13 residues. Between the trimmed V and J ends, which lost 4 bases and 8 bases, there was a span of 13 bases.

The sequence derives from a woman aged 40 to 50 with COVID-19, enrolled during active disease. The gene calls are TRBV5-1 and TRBJ1-3; tentative D call: TRBD1 (5 bases). What was sequenced was peripheral blood. The CDR3 sequence: CASSPQGGDTIYF. The DNA of the CDR3 is TGCGCCAGCAGCCCTCAGGGAGGGGACACCATATATTTT. Full variable domain (outside the CDR3, taken from reference TRBV5-1 and TRBJ1-3): KAGVTQTPRYLIKTRGQQVTLSCSPISGHRSVSWYQQTPGQGLQFLFEYFSETQRNKGNFPGRFSGRQFSNSRSEMNVSTLELGDSALYLCASSPQGGDTIYFGEGSWLTVV.